Presented here are 24 T cell receptor beta chains from one specimen sequenced in a study of T cell responses to AZD1222 COVID-19 vaccine. Data came from immunoSEQ multiplex PCR; TCRdb stores just in-frame clones and leaves some out. Of some 200,000 clones listed, roughly 93% are singletons. The input for sequencing was peripheral blood, taken on day 0 of AZD1222 vaccination. Receptors were obtained from an adult in good health.

The chain couples TRBV5-1 to TRBJ2-7; 7 bases line up with TRBD1. V shed 2 bases, J shed 6 bases, and the junction held 8 bases outside the gene matches. Looked up from germline, CDR1 is SGHRS and CDR2 is YFSETQ. The CDR3 extends over 14 amino acids. The CDR3 nucleotides are TGCGCCAGCAGCTTCGGGACAGAGACGGGCGAGCAGTACTTC. Amino acids: CASSFGTETGEQYF.

This clone came up once. The rearrangement links TRBV28 to TRBJ1-1; TRBD1 is a possible D gene (5 bases). Germline V gene lookup returns CDR1 MDHEN and CDR2 SYDVKM. This CDR3 has 12 residues. V dropped 3 bases and J dropped 8 bases, with 10 bases sitting between them. The CDR3, as DNA: TGTGCCAGCAGTTTTGAGGGGTCCGAAGCTTTCTTT. Protein: CASSFEGSEAFF.

The rearrangement links TRBV27 to TRBJ2-7; D unresolved. V gave up 3 bases and J gave up 2 bases, with 8 bases separating them. Looked up from germline, CDR1 is MNHEY and CDR2 is SMNVEV (reference sequence). The CDR3 totals 13 residues. The CDR3 loop reads CASSLAGTYEQYF. The CDR3 nucleotides are TGTGCCAGCAGTTTGGCCGGAACCTACGAGCAGTACTTC.

The table lists this clone with a count of one. The V and J genes are TRBV7-7 and TRBJ1-2; 10 bases are shared with TRBD1. Germline values: CDR1 SSHAT, CDR2 FNYEAQ (reference sequence). CDR3 length: 14 amino acids. The ends lost 5 bases at V and 5 bases at J; junction bases unmatched: 5. The CDR3 region is CASSPGQGLYGYTF. CDR3 in DNA: TGTGCCAGCAGCCCGGGACAGGGGTTGTATGGCTACACCTTC.

The rearrangement uses TRBV12-3 or TRBV12-4 and TRBJ1-3; no reliable D call. The germline V and J ends were trimmed by 8 bases and 4 bases, with 12 bases remaining between them. The CDR3 has 13 residues. CDR3 protein: CASRAREGNTIYF. The CDR3 DNA sequence: TGTGCCAGCCGGGCGCGAGAGGGAAACACCATATATTTT.

The chain employs TRBV7-2 and TRBJ2-2, with 14 bases that match TRBD2. Germline CDR1 reads SGHTA; CDR2 reads FQGNSA. CDR3 size: 17 residues. The V gene end was trimmed by 4 bases and the J gene end by 1 base; junction bases not matched to a gene: 2. As DNA, the CDR3 is TGTGCCAGCAGCTCGGGACTAGCGGGGGTGAACACCGGGGAGCTGTTTTTT. It encodes CASSSGLAGVNTGELFF.

The CDR3 protein is CASIEGNTIYF. CDR3 DNA: TGCGCCAGCATAGAGGGAAACACCATATATTTT. The chain is built from TRBV10-2 and TRBJ1-3, with no clear D. The CDR3 contains 11 residues. V lost 7 bases to trimming and J lost 4 bases, with 5 bases between them. Germline CDR1 WSHSY, CDR2 SAAADI.

The J gene is TRBJ2-2, the V gene TRBV9; D is tentatively TRBD1 or TRBD2 (5 bases each). The CDR3 sequence is 18 residues long. V gave up 1 base and J gave up 6 bases, with 22 bases separating them. Germline loops: CDR1 SGDLS, CDR2 YYNGEE. The CDR3 bases are TGTGCCAGCAGCGTATTTCGAGGGGCAGGAAATTTTGCCGGGGAGCTGTTTTTT. Protein: CASSVFRGAGNFAGELFF. The full variable domain, its missing parts supplied by reference TRBV9 and TRBJ2-2, is DSGVTQTPKHLITATGQRVTLRCSPRSGDLSVYWYQQSLDQGLQFLIQYYNGEERAKGNILERFSAQQFPDLHSELNLSSLELGDSALYFCASSVFRGAGNFAGELFFGEGSRLTVL.

This rearrangement joins TRBV3-1 (or the pseudogene TRBV3-2) to TRBJ1-2; D possibly corresponds to TRBD1 (6 bases). V lost 0 bases and J 8 bases, leaving 13 bases between the germline ends. CDR1 LGHDT and CDR2 YNNKEL come from the germline V gene (reference sequence). The CDR3 runs to 14 residues. CDR3 residues: CASSQDEQGRGYTF. The CDR3 DNA reads TGTGCCAGCAGCCAAGATGAACAGGGACGGGGCTACACCTTC.

The chain joins TRBV7-8 to TRBJ2-7, with 11 bases identical to TRBD2. The germline V gene encodes CDR1 SGHVS and CDR2 FQNEAQ. The V gene end was trimmed by 5 bases and the J gene end by 2 bases; junction bases not matched to a gene: 8. This CDR3 has 16 amino acids. The CDR3 coding sequence is TGTGCCAGCAGCCCCCGGGGACTAGCGGACCCCTACGAGCAGTACTTC. Amino acid sequence: CASSPRGLADPYEQYF.

The genes are TRBV27 and TRBJ1-2; D may be TRBD1 (5 bases). This CDR3 region has 15 residues. Germline V CDR1 and CDR2: MNHEY, SMNVEV (reference sequence). V shed 5 bases and J shed 4 bases, with 17 bases lying between them. The CDR3 spells CASSDRGFSGYGYTF. CDR3 DNA: TGTGCCAGCAGTGACAGAGGGTTTTCTGGCTATGGCTACACCTTC.

V and J are TRBV2 and TRBJ2-1, with a weak D call TRBD1 (6 bases). Per the germline V gene, CDR1 is SNHLY and CDR2 is FYNNEI. Deletions cut 10 bases from V and 7 bases from J, with 17 bases between. The CDR3 covers 13 residues. The CDR3 sequence: CATSPSQGNEQFF. DNA for the CDR3: TGTGCCACCTCCCCCTCACAGGGAAATGAGCAGTTCTTC.

The chain joins TRBV5-4 to TRBJ2-7, with D unclear. V was shortened by 0 bases and J by 7 bases, with 8 bases between the two germline ends. The CDR3 is 12 amino acids. Germline values: CDR1 SGHNT, CDR2 YYREEE (reference sequence). Written as DNA, the CDR3 is TGTGCCAGCAGCTTGGTTCAGAAAGAGCAGTACTTC. It is translated as CASSLVQKEQYF.

The V and J genes are TRBV11-3 and TRBJ1-1, with D maybe TRBD1 (6 bases). Germline loops: CDR1 SGHNT, CDR2 YENEEA. The CDR3 contains 14 residues. Trimming cost V 4 bases and J 1 base, with 10 bases left between them. The CDR3 DNA is TGTGCCAGCAGCTCCAGGGGTCGGAACACTGAAGCTTTCTTT. It specifies CASSSRGRNTEAFF.

The rearrangement uses TRBV19 and TRBJ1-2; a weak D match, TRBD1 (5 bases). The ends were cut back, 4 bases at V and 0 bases at J, with 21 bases in the middle. Germline lookup yields CDR1 LNHDA and CDR2 SQIVND (reference sequence). This CDR3 contains 18 residues. The CDR3 loop is CASSTQLFDSQTNYGYTF. The CDR3 bases are TGTGCCAGTAGTACCCAATTATTCGACAGTCAAACTAACTATGGCTACACCTTC.

Details on this clone: Other DNA sequences of this sample code for an identical CDR3. The chain combines TRBV25-1 with TRBJ1-2; D may be TRBD1 (5 bases). This CDR3 is 14 amino acids long. Germline CDR1 reads MGHDK; CDR2 reads SYGVNS. The germline V and J ends were trimmed by 3 bases and 1 base, with 9 bases remaining between them. The CDR3 DNA reads TGTGCCAGCAGTGAGGTTGGGGGTAACTATGGCTACACCTTC. Its translation: CASSEVGGNYGYTF.

The chain employs TRBV12-3 or TRBV12-4 and TRBJ1-1, with D uncertain. Trimming stripped 6 bases from V and 6 bases from J, with 14 bases between. The CDR3 contains 13 residues. The CDR3 DNA is TGTGCCAGCAGCGTCGGGGAGGGCGCTGAAGCTTTCTTT. Its translation: CASSVGEGAEAFF.

This chain uses TRBV11-2 with TRBJ1-3; no clear D. The V gene's germline CDR1 is SGHAT and CDR2 FQNNGV. V lost 3 bases to trimming and J lost 3 bases, with 9 bases between them. The CDR3 totals 14 residues. CDR3 DNA: TGTGCCAGCAGCTTCGGATCTGATGGAAACACCATATATTTT. Protein product: CASSFGSDGNTIYF.

This rearrangement joins TRBV7-6 to TRBJ1-5, with no clear D. Germline V lookup: CDR1 SGHVS, CDR2 FNYEAQ. CDR3 size: 13 residues. Trimming removed 1 base at V and 4 bases at J, with 5 bases between. The CDR3 loop reads CASSLDWNQPQHF. The DNA for the CDR3 is TGTGCCAGCAGCTTAGATTGGAATCAGCCCCAGCATTTT.

V is TRBV25-1 and J is TRBJ2-7; D is uncertain. The CDR3 totals 13 residues. From germline, CDR1 is MGHDK and CDR2 SYGVNS. The V and J ends lost 4 bases and 3 bases respectively, with 10 bases between them. The CDR3 protein is CASSGWGLYEQYF. The CDR3 bases are TGTGCCAGCAGTGGCTGGGGTCTCTACGAGCAGTACTTC.

The chain has TRBV19 and TRBJ1-1; possible D gene TRBD1, 5 bases. Germline lookup yields CDR1 LNHDA and CDR2 SQIVND (reference sequence). The V end was cut by 1 base, the J end by 3 bases, with 9 bases between. The CDR3 extends over 14 amino acids. The CDR3, as DNA: TGTGCCAGTAGTATAGGGGGGTCCCACACTGAAGCTTTCTTT. This codes for CASSIGGSHTEAFF.

In its sample, this clone was seen once. V and J are TRBV10-2 and TRBJ2-7; tentatively, D is TRBD1 (6 bases). V was clipped by 0 bases and J by 3 bases, with 12 bases between them. Germline loops: CDR1 WSHSY, CDR2 SAAADI. This CDR3 contains 15 residues. This CDR3 reads CASSESNRGIYEQYF. For the CDR3, the DNA is TGCGCCAGCAGTGAGTCGAATAGGGGGATCTACGAGCAGTACTTC.

The V call is TRBV11-2, the J call TRBJ1-5; D gene unclear. Germline CDR1 reads SGHAT; CDR2 reads FQNNGV. V was trimmed by 2 bases and J by 2 bases, leaving 10 bases between them. The CDR3 is 15 residues long. The CDR3 coding sequence is TGTGCCAGCAGCTTAATCTCATCCGGCAATCAGCCCCAGCATTTT. This codes for CASSLISSGNQPQHF.

The CDR3: CASGGQSGPNYGYTF. As DNA, the CDR3 is TGCGCCAGCGGGGGACAGAGTGGTCCTAACTATGGCTACACCTTC. The rearrangement links TRBV5-1 to TRBJ1-2, with 7 bases lining up with TRBD1. The CDR3 is made up of 15 amino acids. Germline trimming cut 7 bases from V and 0 bases from J; bases unmatched to any gene: 9. CDR1 is SGHRS, CDR2 YFSETQ, per germline.